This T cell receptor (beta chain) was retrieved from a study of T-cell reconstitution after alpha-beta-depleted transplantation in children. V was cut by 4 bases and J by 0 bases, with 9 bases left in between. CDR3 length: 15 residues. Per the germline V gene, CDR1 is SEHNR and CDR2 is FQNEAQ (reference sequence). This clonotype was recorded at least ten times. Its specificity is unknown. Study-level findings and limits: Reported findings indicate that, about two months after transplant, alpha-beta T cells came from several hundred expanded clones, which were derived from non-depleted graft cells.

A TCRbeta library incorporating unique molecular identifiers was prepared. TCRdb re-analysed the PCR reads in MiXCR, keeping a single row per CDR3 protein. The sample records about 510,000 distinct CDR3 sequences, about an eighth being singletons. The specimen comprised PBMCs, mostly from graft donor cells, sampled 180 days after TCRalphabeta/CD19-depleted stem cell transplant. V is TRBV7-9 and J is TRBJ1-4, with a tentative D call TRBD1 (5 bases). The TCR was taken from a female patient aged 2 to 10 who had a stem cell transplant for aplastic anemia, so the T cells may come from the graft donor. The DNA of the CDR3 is TGTGCCAGCAGCTCCACAGGAGCAACTAATGAAAAACTGTTTTTT. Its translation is CASSSTGATNEKLFF.